This TCR beta chain appears in the sequencing data of a study of graft-versus-host responses after intestinal transplantation. V was clipped by 4 bases and J by 6 bases; unmatched bases: 8. The CDR3 is made up of 15 amino acids. CDR1 and CDR2 (germline): MGHRA, YSYEKL. Profiled with immunoSEQ multiplex PCR; TCRdb holds only in-frame clones, not every one. This table holds some 95,000 clones, 90% to 95% found once. This clone occurred once. Its antigen is currently unknown. This clonotype originated in a human donor who received an intestinal transplant. Sequences were derived from unstimulated CD8+ T cells sorted from spleen or lymph node cells, sampled before intestinal transplant. The rearrangement joins TRBV4-1 to TRBJ2-1; TRBD2 matches at 8 bases. The CDR3, as DNA: TGCGCCAGCAGCCCTGGGGCTAGCGGGTTCAATGAGCAGTTCTTC. Translated, it gives CASSPGASGFNEQFF.